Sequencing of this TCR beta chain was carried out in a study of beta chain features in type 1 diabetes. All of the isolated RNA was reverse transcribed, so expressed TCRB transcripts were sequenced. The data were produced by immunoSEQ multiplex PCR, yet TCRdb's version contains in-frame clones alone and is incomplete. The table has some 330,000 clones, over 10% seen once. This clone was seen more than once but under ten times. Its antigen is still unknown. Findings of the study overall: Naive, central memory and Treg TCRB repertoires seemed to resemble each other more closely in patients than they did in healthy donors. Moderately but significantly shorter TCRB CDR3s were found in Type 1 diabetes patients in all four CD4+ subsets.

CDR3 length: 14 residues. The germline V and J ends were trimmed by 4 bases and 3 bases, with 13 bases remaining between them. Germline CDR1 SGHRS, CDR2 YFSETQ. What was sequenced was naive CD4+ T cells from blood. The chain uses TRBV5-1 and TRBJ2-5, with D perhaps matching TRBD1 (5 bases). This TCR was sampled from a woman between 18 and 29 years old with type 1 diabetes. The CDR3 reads CASSPGVGEETQYF. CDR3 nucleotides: TGCGCCAGCAGCCCCGGTGTAGGGGAAGAGACCCAGTACTTC.